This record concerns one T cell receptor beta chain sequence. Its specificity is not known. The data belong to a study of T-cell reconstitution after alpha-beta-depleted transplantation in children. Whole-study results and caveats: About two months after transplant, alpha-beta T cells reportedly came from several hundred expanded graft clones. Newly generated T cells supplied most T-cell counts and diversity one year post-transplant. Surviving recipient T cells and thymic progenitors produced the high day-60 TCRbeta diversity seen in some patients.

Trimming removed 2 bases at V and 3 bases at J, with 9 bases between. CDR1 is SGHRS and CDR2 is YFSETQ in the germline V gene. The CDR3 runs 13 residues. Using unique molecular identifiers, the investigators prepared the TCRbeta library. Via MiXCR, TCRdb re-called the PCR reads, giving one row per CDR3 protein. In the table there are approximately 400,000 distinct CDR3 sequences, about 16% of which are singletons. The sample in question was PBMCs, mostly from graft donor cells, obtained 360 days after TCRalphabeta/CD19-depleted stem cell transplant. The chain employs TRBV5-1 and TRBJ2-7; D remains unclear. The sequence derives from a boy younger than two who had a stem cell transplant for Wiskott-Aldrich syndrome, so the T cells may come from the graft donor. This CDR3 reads CASSLNSLYEQYF. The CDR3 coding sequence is TGCGCCAGCAGCTTAAACAGTCTCTACGAGCAGTACTTC.